One and the same sample provided the 25 T cell receptor beta chains below, sequenced in a study of long-term antiretroviral therapy in people with HIV. The run of the v3.0 immunoSEQ assay was at survey level. This table comes from immunoSEQ multiplex PCR, and its TCRdb copy is limited to in-frame clones, with some not included. The sample gives 30,000 to 40,000 clones, roughly 83% of which show up once; roughly 3.2% is in the top ten. The sequencing used unsorted PBMCs, collected 1.9 years after starting antiretroviral therapy. All receptors come from a man between 18 and 35 years old with HIV.

V usage is TRBV18 and J usage is TRBJ1-5; tentative D call: TRBD1 (5 bases). The length of the CDR3 is 16 residues. V lost 6 bases to trimming and J lost 0 bases, with 15 bases between them. CDR1 KGHSH and CDR2 LQKENI come from the germline V gene. In DNA, the CDR3 is TGTGCCAGCTCGTCCGTCGACAGCTATAGCAATCAGCCCCAGCATTTT. Protein product: CASSSVDSYSNQPQHF.

This clone showed up just once. The chain joins TRBV7-9 to TRBJ1-1; D not certain. V was shortened by 5 bases and J by 11 bases, with 15 bases between the two germline ends. CDR3 size: 12 residues. CDR1 and CDR2 from the germline V gene are SEHNR and FQNEAQ (reference sequence). CDR3 in DNA: TGTGCCAGCAGCCTAGAGAGTGGTGAGGCTTTCTTT. It encodes CASSLESGEAFF.

This chain joins TRBV4-2 and TRBJ1-2; 7 bases agree with TRBD1. Germline V gives CDR1 LGHNA, CDR2 YNFKEQ. Trimming at V came to 4 bases and at J to 6 bases, leaving 5 bases not matched to a gene. The CDR3 extends over 13 amino acids. CDR3 in DNA: TGTGCCAGCAGCCGCCGGGACAGTGATGGCTACACCTTC. Its protein product is CASSRRDSDGYTF.

The chain couples TRBV7-2 to TRBJ2-3, with TRBD2 identical over 8 bases. This CDR3 is built from 17 residues. CDR1 is SGHTA, CDR2 FQGNSA, per germline. After removal of 5 bases from V and 5 bases from J, the junction contained 15 bases not matched to a gene. CDR3 in amino acids: CASSRAAGGGHGDTQYF. CDR3 DNA: TGTGCCAGCAGCCGCGCGGCGGGCGGGGGGCATGGAGATACGCAGTATTTT.

The chain employs TRBV28 and TRBJ1-5; no clear D. Germline V CDR1 and CDR2: MDHEN, SYDVKM. The V and J ends lost 5 bases and 9 bases respectively, with 8 bases between them. CDR3 length: 11 residues. This CDR3 is CASSLTRPQHF. The DNA for the CDR3 is TGTGCCAGCAGTCTTACACGGCCCCAGCATTTT. The full variable domain, rest sourced from reference TRBV28 and TRBJ1-5, is DVKVTQSSRYLVKRTGEKVFLECVQDMDHENMFWYRQDPGLGLRLIYFSYDVKMKEKGDIPEGYSVSREKKERFSLILESASTNQTSMYLCASSLTRPQHFGDGTRLSIL.

The chain has TRBV30 and TRBJ1-2; D call uncertain. This CDR3 contains 12 residues. Germline V CDR1 and CDR2: GTSNPN, SVGIG (reference sequence). V dropped 0 bases and J dropped 9 bases, with 11 bases sitting between them. As DNA, the CDR3 is TGTGCCTGGAGTGTAACCGCGGATCGCTACACCTTC. Its translation is CAWSVTADRYTF. The full variable domain, with the rest looked up from reference TRBV30 and TRBJ1-2, is SQTIHQWPATLVQPVGSPLSLECTVEGTSNPNLYWYRQAAGRGLQLLFYSVGIGQISSEVPQNLSASRPQDRQFILSSKKLLLSDSGFYLCAWSVTADRYTFGSGTRLTVV.

This clone has a handful of counts. CDR3 amino acids: CASSKELGTEAFF. In nucleotides, the CDR3 is TGTGCCAGCAGCAAAGAGTTGGGCACTGAAGCTTTCTTT. The J gene is TRBJ1-1, the V gene TRBV11-2; D is ambiguous. CDR1 and CDR2 from the germline V gene are SGHAT and FQNNGV. This CDR3 comprises 13 residues. With 5 bases removed from V and 4 bases from J, the gap between germline ends came to 11 bases.

This chain connects TRBV2 to TRBJ2-5; D remains unclear. V was cut by 2 bases and J by 3 bases, with 10 bases left in between. CDR3 length: 14 amino acids. CDR1 is SNHLY and CDR2 is FYNNEI in the germline V gene. Written as DNA, the CDR3 is TGTGCCAGCAGTGAATCTACCATAAAAGAGACCCAGTACTTC. Its protein is CASSESTIKETQYF. The whole variable domain, remainder taken from reference TRBV2 and TRBJ2-5, is EPEVTQTPSHQVTQMGQEVILRCVPISNHLYFYWYRQILGQKVEFLVSFYNNEISEKSEIFDDQFSVERPDGSNFTLKIRSTKLEDSAMYFCASSESTIKETQYFGPGTRLLVL.

The chain links TRBV21-1 to TRBJ1-1; the DNA was not compared with TRBD1, the D call given in the table. TRBV21-1 is a known pseudogene. The CDR3 is 16 residues long. Here the CDR3 reads CASSYRETGTNTEAFF. CDR3 DNA: TGTGCCAGCAGCTACAGGGAAACGGGGACGAACACTGAAGCTTTCTTT.

The V and J genes are TRBV9 and TRBJ2-3, with 9 bases that match TRBD1. The germline V gene has CDR1 SGDLS and CDR2 YYNGEE. The CDR3 consists of 15 residues. Trimming took 0 bases from V and 10 from J; bases not matched to a gene: 9. This CDR3 is CASSVARDRDLPQYF. DNA of the CDR3: TGTGCCAGCAGCGTAGCAAGGGACAGGGACCTGCCGCAGTATTTT.

This chain links TRBV10-2 with TRBJ2-7; D not certain. The CDR3 runs to 13 residues. CDR1 and CDR2 (germline): WSHSY, SAAADI. V lost 5 bases and J 2 bases, leaving 10 bases between the germline ends. The CDR3 DNA follows: TGCGCCAGCAGTTTTGGGGAAACCTACGAGCAGTACGTC. It codes for CASSFGETYEQYV.

The chain links TRBV4-2 to TRBJ2-6, with D tentatively TRBD1 (6 bases). Germline CDR1 and CDR2: LGHNA and YNFKEQ. CDR3 length equals 18 residues. Trimming stripped 0 bases from V and 4 bases from J, with 16 bases between. The DNA of the CDR3 is TGTGCCAGCAGCCAAGATCAGGGGATGGGAGCAGGGGCCAACGTCCTGACTTTC. Translation gives CASSQDQGMGAGANVLTF.

This sequence joins TRBV10-3 and TRBJ2-1, with D possibly being TRBD1 or TRBD2 (6 bases each). The germline V gene encodes CDR1 ENHRY and CDR2 SYGVKD. The CDR3 spans 15 residues. V was clipped by 0 bases and J by 4 bases, with 10 bases between them. CDR3 in DNA: TGTGCCATCAGTGAGTCGGAGGGGGTTTACAATGAGCAGTTCTTC. Protein product: CAISESEGVYNEQFF.

V and J are TRBV5-6 and TRBJ1-3; the match to TRBD1 covers 7 bases. Trimming cost V 3 bases and J 4 bases; bases outside gene matches: 10. CDR1 SGHDT and CDR2 YYEEEE come from the germline V gene. This CDR3 comprises 16 residues. CDR3 protein: CASSSGGQVWGNTIYF. DNA of the CDR3: TGTGCCAGCAGCTCAGGAGGACAGGTCTGGGGAAACACCATATATTTT.

The CDR3 sequence is CASSSGGLGEAFF. The CDR3 DNA is TGTGCCAGTAGTTCCGGGGGTCTAGGGGAAGCTTTCTTT. The V and J genes are TRBV19 and TRBJ1-1; perhaps TRBD1 as D (5 bases). V dropped 5 bases and J dropped 8 bases, with 15 bases sitting between them. CDR1 is LNHDA, CDR2 SQIVND, per germline (reference sequence). The CDR3 spans 13 residues.

The chain combines TRBV18 with TRBJ2-3, with 10 bases fitting TRBD2. The length of the CDR3 is 16 residues. V lost 4 bases and J lost 8; bases outside the gene matches: 12. Germline lookup yields CDR1 KGHSH and CDR2 LQKENI. The CDR3 DNA follows: TGTGCCAGCTCACAGGGGACTAGCGATAGAGGCGGTACGCAGTATTTT. This translates into CASSQGTSDRGGTQYF.

This sequence joins TRBV9 and TRBJ1-1; 8 bases are shared with TRBD1. The V segment lost 3 bases and the J segment 1 base; nucleotides outside the gene matches: 8. The CDR3 is 16 residues long. Per germline, CDR1 SGDLS and CDR2 YYNGEE. The CDR3 DNA reads TGTGCCAGCAGCGGCGATCTCGACAGGGGGAACACTGAAGCTTTCTTT. It codes for CASSGDLDRGNTEAFF.

About this clone: At one end the junction does not follow the germline gene, possibly because of a read error. DNA for the CDR3: TGTGCCAGTAGTATAGATAACAGGGGGCCGAATTTT. It is translated as CASSIDNRGPNF. This chain links TRBV19 with TRBJ1-5; 9 bases match TRBD1. CDR1 and CDR2 (germline): LNHDA, SQIVND (reference sequence). This CDR3 contains 12 residues.

The rearrangement links TRBV11-2 to TRBJ2-3; 8 bases are a match to TRBD2. V dropped 1 base and J dropped 2; count of bases not matched to a gene: 5. In germline, CDR1 is SGHAT, CDR2 FQNNGV. The CDR3 length is 16 residues. CDR3 protein: CASSLGASGYTDTQYF. The CDR3 bases are TGTGCCAGCAGCTTAGGGGCTAGCGGGTACACAGATACGCAGTATTTT.

The gene calls are TRBV18 and TRBJ1-1; D is perhaps TRBD1 (6 bases). This CDR3 is 14 amino acids long. Germline CDR1 KGHSH, CDR2 LQKENI. V was trimmed by 3 bases and J by 5 bases, leaving 13 bases between them. The CDR3 protein is CASSPRGAETEAFF. In DNA form, the CDR3 reads TGTGCCAGCTCACCCCGGGGGGCTGAGACTGAAGCTTTCTTT.

This clone was picked up one time. The rearrangement links TRBV7-2 to TRBJ2-1; 9 bases are a match to TRBD2. Germline V lookup: CDR1 SGHTA, CDR2 FQGNSA. Trimming cost V 7 bases and J 6 bases; bases outside gene matches: 10. CDR3 length: 15 amino acids. CDR3 sequence (DNA): TGTGCCAGCACCCCGGGCGGGGGGGCCGGCAATGAGCAGTTCTTC. Residues: CASTPGGGAGNEQFF.

This sequence joins TRBV14 and TRBJ2-5; D is unclear. The CDR3 contains 13 residues. V was trimmed by 1 base and J by 5 bases, leaving 8 bases between them. Germline loops: CDR1 SGHDN, CDR2 FVKESK. The CDR3 protein is CASSQGWMETQYF. As DNA, the CDR3 is TGTGCCAGCAGCCAAGGATGGATGGAGACCCAGTACTTC.

This rearrangement joins TRBV5-4 to TRBJ1-2; 10 bases line up with TRBD1. Trimming at V came to 3 bases and at J to 5 bases, leaving 1 base not matched to a gene. The CDR3 runs to 13 residues. In germline, CDR1 is SGHNT, CDR2 YYREEE (reference sequence). The CDR3 here is CASSWTGGYGYTF. The DNA of the CDR3 is TGTGCCAGCAGCTGGACAGGGGGGTATGGCTACACCTTC.

The chain couples TRBV10-3 to TRBJ1-3; perhaps TRBD1 as D (6 bases). CDR3 length: 13 amino acids. Trimming removed 9 bases at V and 2 bases at J, with 11 bases between. The V gene's germline CDR1 is ENHRY and CDR2 SYGVKD. CDR3 in amino acids: CAINRDPGNTIYF. For the CDR3, the DNA is TGTGCCATTAACAGGGACCCTGGAAACACCATATATTTT.

A few counts support this clone. This chain joins TRBV19 and TRBJ1-5; D ambiguous. The germline V and J ends were trimmed by 0 bases and 4 bases, with 19 bases remaining between them. Per germline, CDR1 LNHDA and CDR2 SQIVND (reference sequence). The CDR3 spans 18 residues. The DNA for the CDR3 is TGTGCCAGTAGTATAGATTTCCGAGATGGGTTCGGGAATCAGCCCCAGCATTTT. Protein sequence: CASSIDFRDGFGNQPQHF.